This T cell receptor beta chain came from a study of T cell changes during pregnancy in multiple sclerosis. This CDR3 has 14 residues. Germline V gene data show CDR1 as MNHNS and CDR2 as SASEGT. The V end was cut by 6 bases, the J end by 2 bases, with 11 bases between. Generated by immunoSEQ multiplex PCR, the TCRdb table keeps only in-frame clones and is missing some. The repertoire holds tens of thousands of clones, with 75% to 95% as singletons. Worth noting for this clone: Other DNA variants within this sample encode the same CDR3.

This chain links TRBV6-1 with TRBJ1-3, with D maybe TRBD1 (6 bases). The sequenced sample was CD4+ T cells from peripheral blood mononuclear cells, obtained before pregnancy. This receptor was obtained from a female donor with multiple sclerosis, enrolled in a pregnancy study. The CDR3 sequence is CASSSGGAGNTIYF. The DNA of the CDR3 is TGTGCCAGCAGCTCGGGGGGCGCTGGAAACACCATATATTTT.